These T cell receptor beta chains were read from a single sample in a study of blood T cells in healthy people across ages. TCRdb called the 5' RACE reads again in MiXCR, with one record for every CDR3 protein. The sample gives about 1.4 million distinct CDR3 sequences, 59% of which show up once; 6.5% to 8% is in the top ten. Material: blood. The receptors shown here come from a man between 18 and 29 years old in good health. The CDR3 runs from the conserved cysteine through the conserved F or W. D genes are given only for firm matches. The size of a clone is reported for some rows only, either as once, few or many, or as a class for expanded clones.

CASSYSGTGYMGAKNIQYF	TGTGCCAGCAGTTACTCGGGGACAGGCTACATGGGGGCCAAAAACATTCAGTACTTC	TRBD1	once	TRBV6-2/TRBV6-3	TRBJ2-4
CASSASRLAGDEQYF	TGTGCCAGCAGCGCCTCTAGACTAGCGGGGGATGAGCAGTACTTC	TRBD2	-	TRBV7-9	TRBJ2-7
CASSRDPEIYEQYF	TGTGCCAGCAGCCGGGACCCAGAAATCTACGAGCAGTACTTC	-	-	TRBV7-2	TRBJ2-7
CATMGGTDTQYF	TGTGCCACCATGGGGGGAACAGATACGCAGTATTTT	-	-	TRBV24-1	TRBJ2-3
CASSDNRYGYTF	TGTGCCAGCAGTGACAACAGATATGGCTACACCTTC	-	-	TRBV6-5	TRBJ1-2
CASSQGVQEYF	TGCGCCAGCAGCCAAGGGGTTCAGGAGTATTTT	-	-	TRBV4-1	TRBJ2-3
CASSYSPGRNGDEQYF	TGTGCCAGCAGTTACTCCCCCGGCCGAAATGGGGACGAGCAGTACTTC	-	-	TRBV6-6	TRBJ2-7
CSARDYRRVARLGNEQYF	TGCAGTGCTAGAGATTACCGACGGGTTGCCCGCCTTGGGAACGAGCAGTACTTC	-	-	TRBV20-1	TRBJ2-7
CASRPVLDDSEQFF	TGCGCCAGCCGCCCGGTCCTCGACGACAGTGAGCAGTTCTTC	-	few	TRBV4-1	TRBJ2-1
CSVEDGTEAFF	TGCAGCGTTGAGGACGGTACTGAAGCTTTCTTT	-	-	TRBV29-1	TRBJ1-1
CSVEQNAAGYTF	TGCAGCGTTGAACAGAACGCAGCCGGCTACACCTTC	-	-	TRBV29-1	TRBJ1-2
CASSLLLAGPYEQYF	TGTGCCAGCAGCCTCTTACTAGCAGGTCCCTACGAGCAGTACTTC	-	once	TRBV4-2	TRBJ2-7
CASSVGPGTSPLHF	TGTGCCAGCAGCGTTGGCCCGGGGACTTCACCCCTCCACTTT	-	-	TRBV9	TRBJ1-6
CASSQTGGGGSSPIYEQYF	TGCGCCAGCAGCCAAACAGGAGGTGGCGGGTCCTCCCCCATTTACGAGCAGTACTTC	-	-	TRBV4-1	TRBJ2-7
CASSEDVPGQRPYEQYF	TGTGCCAGCAGTGAAGACGTACCGGGACAGAGACCCTACGAGCAGTACTTC	TRBD1	once	TRBV2	TRBJ2-7
CASRAWDGHEQYF	TGTGCCAGCAGGGCGTGGGACGGACACGAGCAGTACTTC	-	once	TRBV12-3/TRBV12-4	TRBJ2-7
CASSSLYPDNEQFF	TGCGCCAGCAGCTCGTTGTACCCTGACAATGAGCAGTTCTTC	-	-	TRBV5-1	TRBJ2-1
CASSPRFVPEAFF	TGTGCCAGCAGCCCACGATTCGTCCCAGAAGCTTTCTTT	-	-	TRBV7-8	TRBJ1-1